Presented here are 9 T cell receptor beta chains from one specimen sequenced in a study of blood T cell repertoires in COVID-19. Sequencing used immunoSEQ multiplex PCR; TCRdb keeps in-frame clones, though not all of them. The table records around 120,000 clones, under 95% of them present only once. The sequencing sample was made of peripheral blood. Receptors were obtained from a man between 60 and 75 years old with COVID-19, enrolled during active disease.

The chain has TRBV4-1 and TRBJ2-2; a weak D match, TRBD2 (5 bases). Germline V lookup: CDR1 MGHRA, CDR2 YSYEKL. The CDR3 extends over 15 amino acids. Trimming pared 1 base from V and 7 bases from J, leaving 13 bases between. Written as DNA, the CDR3 is TGCGCCAGCAGCCAAGTTCCAGATGCGGGCGGGGAGCTGTTTTTT. Its translation: CASSQVPDAGGELFF.

As for this clone: Germline is not matched at one junction end, which may reflect a read error. The chain couples TRBV12-3 or TRBV12-4 to TRBJ2-3; 7 nucleotides agree with TRBD2. CDR3 length equals 13 residues. The chain's CDR3 is CASSGGSPDTRYF. The DNA of the CDR3 is TGTGCCAGCAGCGGCGGGAGCCCAGATACGCGGTATTTT.

The chain is built from TRBV9 and TRBJ2-1, with 13 bases lining up with TRBD2. The CDR3 runs to 15 residues. CDR1 is SGDLS, CDR2 YYNGEE, per germline. The V segment lost 3 bases and the J segment 7 bases; nucleotides outside the gene matches: 4. CDR3 nucleotides: TGTGCCAGCAGCGCCACTAGCGGGAGGGAGAATGAGCAGTTCTTC. Translation: CASSATSGRENEQFF. Filled out from reference TRBV9 and TRBJ2-1, the complete variable domain reads DSGVTQTPKHLITATGQRVTLRCSPRSGDLSVYWYQQSLDQGLQFLIQYYNGEERAKGNILERFSAQQFPDLHSELNLSSLELGDSALYFCASSATSGRENEQFFGPGTRLTVL.

The chain links TRBV4-1 to TRBJ1-6; a possible D gene is TRBD1 (5 bases). Between the trimmed V and J ends, which lost 0 bases and 11 bases, there was a span of 8 bases. This CDR3 spans 13 amino acids. Germline CDR1 is MGHRA and CDR2 is YSYEKL. In nucleotides, the CDR3 is TGCGCCAGCAGCCAAGAAGGGGTGCCACCCCTCCACTTT. Translating it yields CASSQEGVPPLHF.

This clone was seen just once. J is TRBJ2-1 and V is TRBV12-3 or TRBV12-4; 7 nucleotides align to TRBD2. CDR3 length: 13 amino acids. V gave up 4 bases and J gave up 7 bases; unmatched junction bases: 4. CDR3 nucleotides: TGTGCCAGCAGTTCCCGGGAGGATAATGAGCAGTTCTTC. This codes for CASSSREDNEQFF.

The CDR3 is CASSLAAGTGKEKLFF. CDR3 nucleotide sequence: TGCGCCAGCAGCTTGGCCGCCGGGACAGGGAAAGAAAAACTGTTTTTT. The genes are TRBV5-1 and TRBJ1-4; 9 positions match TRBD1. Germline V CDR1 and CDR2: SGHRS, YFSETQ. The CDR3 contains 16 residues. V lost 0 bases to trimming and J lost 8 bases; unmatched junction nucleotides: 8.

The genes are TRBV11-2 and TRBJ2-2, with 13 nucleotides matching TRBD2. CDR3 length: 17 residues. Germline CDR1 reads SGHAT; CDR2 reads FQNNGV. V shed 4 bases and J 8 bases; nucleotides not matched to a gene: 10. CDR3 nucleotides: TGTGCCAGCAGCTCCGGACTAGCGGGAGTAGTGGATGGGGAGCTGTTTTTT. It encodes CASSSGLAGVVDGELFF.

V gene TRBV15 combines with J gene TRBJ1-2, with D tentatively TRBD1 (6 bases). The length of the CDR3 is 17 residues. V was shortened by 8 bases and J by 0 bases, with 22 bases between the two germline ends. Germline values: CDR1 LNHNV, CDR2 YYDKDF (reference sequence). The CDR3 sequence: CATDDRRTTLSNYGYTF. The DNA for the CDR3 is TGTGCCACCGATGACAGGCGTACCACCCTATCTAACTATGGCTACACCTTC.

The V gene is TRBV7-3, the J gene TRBJ1-1; D gene ambiguous. This CDR3 is built from 13 residues. The ends were cut back, 5 bases at V and 1 base at J, with 8 bases in the middle. Germline V CDR1 and CDR2: SGHTA, FQGTGA. The chain's CDR3 is CASSTDRNTEAFF. DNA for the CDR3: TGTGCCAGCAGCACTGATCGGAACACTGAAGCTTTCTTT. Based on the CDR3 plus reference TRBV7-3 and TRBJ1-1, the full variable domain is GAGVSQTPSNKVTEKGKYVELRCDPISGHTALYWYRQSLGQGPEFLIYFQGTGAADDSGLPNDRFFAVRPEGSVSTLKIQRTERGDSAVYLCASSTDRNTEAFFGQGTRLTVV.